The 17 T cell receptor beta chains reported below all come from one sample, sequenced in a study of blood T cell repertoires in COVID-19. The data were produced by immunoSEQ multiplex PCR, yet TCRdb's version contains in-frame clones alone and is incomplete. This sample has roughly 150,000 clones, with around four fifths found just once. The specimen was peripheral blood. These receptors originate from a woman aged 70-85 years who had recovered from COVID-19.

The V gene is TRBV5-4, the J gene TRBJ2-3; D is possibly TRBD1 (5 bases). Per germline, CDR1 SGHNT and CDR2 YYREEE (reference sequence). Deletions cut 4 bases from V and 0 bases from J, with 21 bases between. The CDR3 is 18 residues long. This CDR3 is CASSASGPAPTSTDTQYF. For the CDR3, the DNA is TGTGCCAGCAGCGCCTCAGGGCCCGCTCCAACTAGCACAGATACGCAGTATTTT. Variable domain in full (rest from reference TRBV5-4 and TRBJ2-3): ETGVTQSPTHLIKTRGQQVTLRCSSQSGHNTVSWYQQALGQGPQFIFQYYREEENGRGNFPPRFSGLQFPNYSSELNVNALELDDSALYLCASSASGPAPTSTDTQYFGPGTRLTVL.

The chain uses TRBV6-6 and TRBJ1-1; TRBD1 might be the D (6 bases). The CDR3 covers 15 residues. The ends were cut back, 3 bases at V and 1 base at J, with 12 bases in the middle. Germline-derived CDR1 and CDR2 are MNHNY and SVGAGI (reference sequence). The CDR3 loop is CASSYRGQTNTEAFF. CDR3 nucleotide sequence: TGTGCCAGCAGTTATAGGGGACAAACGAACACTGAAGCTTTCTTT.

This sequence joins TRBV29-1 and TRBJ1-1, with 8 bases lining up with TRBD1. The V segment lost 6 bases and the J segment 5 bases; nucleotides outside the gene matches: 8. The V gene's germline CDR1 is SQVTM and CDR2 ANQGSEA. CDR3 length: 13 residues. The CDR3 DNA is TGCAGCGTCGTGACAGGGGTGGGGACTGAAGCTTTCTTT. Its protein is CSVVTGVGTEAFF.

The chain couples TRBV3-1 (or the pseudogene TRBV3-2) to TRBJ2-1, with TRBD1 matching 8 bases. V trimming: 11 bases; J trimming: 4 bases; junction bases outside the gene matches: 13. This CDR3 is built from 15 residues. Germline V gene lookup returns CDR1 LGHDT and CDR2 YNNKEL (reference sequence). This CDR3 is CAAATQGAPYNEQFF. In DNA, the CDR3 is TGTGCCGCTGCGACCCAGGGGGCCCCTTACAATGAGCAGTTCTTC.

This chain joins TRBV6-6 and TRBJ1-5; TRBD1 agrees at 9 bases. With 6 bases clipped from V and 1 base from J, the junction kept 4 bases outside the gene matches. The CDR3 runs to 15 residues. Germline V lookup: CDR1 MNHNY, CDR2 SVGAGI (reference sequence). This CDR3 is CASRGQGVSNQPQHF. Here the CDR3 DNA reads TGTGCCAGCAGGGGACAGGGCGTAAGCAATCAGCCCCAGCATTTT.

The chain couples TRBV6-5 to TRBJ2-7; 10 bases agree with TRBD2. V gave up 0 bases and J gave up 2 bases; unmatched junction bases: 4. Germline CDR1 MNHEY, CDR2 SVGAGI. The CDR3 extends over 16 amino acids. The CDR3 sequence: CASSYSWTSGPYEQYF. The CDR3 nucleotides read TGTGCCAGCAGTTACTCCTGGACTAGCGGTCCCTACGAGCAGTACTTC.

CDR3 nucleotide sequence: TGTGCCAGCTCGCGGACTAGGGGCACAGATACGCAGTATTTT. This gives the protein CASSRTRGTDTQYF. This chain connects TRBV18 to TRBJ2-3, with 7 bases lining up with TRBD2. Germline CDR1 KGHSH, CDR2 LQKENI. After removal of 6 bases from V and 1 base from J, the junction contained 4 bases not matched to a gene. The CDR3 consists of 14 residues.

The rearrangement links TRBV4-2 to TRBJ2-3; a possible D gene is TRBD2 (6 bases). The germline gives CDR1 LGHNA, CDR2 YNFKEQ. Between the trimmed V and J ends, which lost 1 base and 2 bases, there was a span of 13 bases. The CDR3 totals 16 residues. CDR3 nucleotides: TGTGCCAGCAGCCAAGCTGTAGCGGTCCCCACAGATACGCAGTATTTT. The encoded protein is CASSQAVAVPTDTQYF.

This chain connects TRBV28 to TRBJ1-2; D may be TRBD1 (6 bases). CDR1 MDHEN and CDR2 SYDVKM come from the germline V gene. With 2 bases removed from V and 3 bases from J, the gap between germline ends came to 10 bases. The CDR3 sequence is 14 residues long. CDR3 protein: CASSLGAGDYGYTF. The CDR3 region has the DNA TGTGCCAGCAGTTTAGGGGCAGGGGACTATGGCTACACCTTC.

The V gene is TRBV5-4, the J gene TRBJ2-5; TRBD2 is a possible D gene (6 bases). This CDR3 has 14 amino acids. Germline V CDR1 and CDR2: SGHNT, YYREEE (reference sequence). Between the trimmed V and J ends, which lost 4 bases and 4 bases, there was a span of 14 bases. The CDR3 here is CASSRDLAGETQYF. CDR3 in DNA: TGTGCCAGCAGCCGGGACTTGGCGGGAGAGACCCAGTACTTC.

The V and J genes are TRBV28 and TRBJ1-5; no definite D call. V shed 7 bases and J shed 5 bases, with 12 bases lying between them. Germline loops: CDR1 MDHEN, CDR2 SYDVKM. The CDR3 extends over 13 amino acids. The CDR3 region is CASKRRPDQPQHF. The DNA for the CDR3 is TGTGCCAGCAAGAGGCGCCCCGATCAGCCCCAGCATTTT.

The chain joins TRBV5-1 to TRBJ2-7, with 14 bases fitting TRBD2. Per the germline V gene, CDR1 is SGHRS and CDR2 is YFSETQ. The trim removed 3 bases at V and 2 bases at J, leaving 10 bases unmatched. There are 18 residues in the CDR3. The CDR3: CASSSRPGTSGGAYEQYF. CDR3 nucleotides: TGCGCCAGCAGCTCACGACCCGGGACTAGCGGGGGAGCCTACGAGCAGTACTTC.

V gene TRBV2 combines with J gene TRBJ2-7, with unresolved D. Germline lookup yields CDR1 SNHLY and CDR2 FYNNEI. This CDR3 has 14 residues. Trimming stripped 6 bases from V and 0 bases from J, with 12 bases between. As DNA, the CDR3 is TGTGCCAGCAGCGTCGGTCGTAGCTCCTACGAGCAGTACTTC. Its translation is CASSVGRSSYEQYF. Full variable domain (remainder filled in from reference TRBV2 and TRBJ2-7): EPEVTQTPSHQVTQMGQEVILRCVPISNHLYFYWYRQILGQKVEFLVSFYNNEISEKSEIFDDQFSVERPDGSNFTLKIRSTKLEDSAMYFCASSVGRSSYEQYFGPGTRLTVT.

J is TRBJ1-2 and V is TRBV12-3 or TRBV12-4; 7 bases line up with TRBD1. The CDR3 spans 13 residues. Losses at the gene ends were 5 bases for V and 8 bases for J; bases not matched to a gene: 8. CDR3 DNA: TGTGCCAGCAGTCCGGGACAGCTGCGGGGCTACACCTTC. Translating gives CASSPGQLRGYTF.

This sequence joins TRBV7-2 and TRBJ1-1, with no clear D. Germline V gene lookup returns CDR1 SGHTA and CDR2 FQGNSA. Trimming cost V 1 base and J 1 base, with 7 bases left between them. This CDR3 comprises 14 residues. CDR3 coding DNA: TGTGCCAGCAGCTTAGGCCCGGGGAACACTGAAGCTTTCTTT. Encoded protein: CASSLGPGNTEAFF.

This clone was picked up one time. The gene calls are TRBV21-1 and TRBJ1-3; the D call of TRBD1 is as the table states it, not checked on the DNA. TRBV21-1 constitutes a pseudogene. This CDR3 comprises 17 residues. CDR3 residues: CASTNRGIEVSGNTIYF. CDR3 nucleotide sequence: TGTGCCAGCACCAACAGGGGAATTGAGGTCTCTGGAAACACCATATATTTT.

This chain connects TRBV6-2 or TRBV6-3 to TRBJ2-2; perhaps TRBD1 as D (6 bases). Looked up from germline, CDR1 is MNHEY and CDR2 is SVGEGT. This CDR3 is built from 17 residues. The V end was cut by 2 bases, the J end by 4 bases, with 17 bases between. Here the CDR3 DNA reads TGTGCCAGCAGTTACCCCGGGGACACAAGAATCACCGGGGAGCTGTTTTTT. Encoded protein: CASSYPGDTRITGELFF.